The source of this TCR beta chain is a study of type 1 regulatory T cells. The overall study: An in vitro protocol generated T-allo10, a Tr1-enriched, alloantigen-specific CD4 T cell product.

Via MiXCR, TCRdb re-called the reads, giving one row per CDR3 protein. The sample includes 25,000 or so distinct CDR3 sequences, approximately 72% seen only once; the top ten take roughly 15%. T-allo10 cells from the graft donor were described as anergic, host-alloantigen-specific, and alloantigen-specific suppressors. This CDR3 region has 14 residues. V was cut by 5 bases and J by 2 bases, with 12 bases left in between. CDR1 is SEHNR, CDR2 FQNEAQ, per germline (reference sequence). Remarks on this clonotype: Antigen specificity is unknown.

The sample comprised cultured T cells, either the whole culture or a sorted T cell fraction (not recorded which). Subset: Tr1-enriched cell product generated in vitro against host alloantigens. The chain joins TRBV7-9 to TRBJ1-2; D is unclear. The sequence was obtained from a human donor in good health. CDR3 DNA sequence: TGTGCCAGCAGCCGAGGAGACGGAAACTATGGCTACACCTTC. This gives the protein CASSRGDGNYGYTF.